The rows below give T cell receptor beta chains drawn from one sample of a study of blood T cell repertoires in COVID-19. Assay used: immunoSEQ multiplex PCR; TCRdb lists only in-frame clones, some missing. The sample lists some 400,000 clones; 70% to 90% were seen once. The sample comprised PBMCs or T cells enriched from blood (not recorded which). The origin of the receptors is a young man who had recovered from COVID-19. CDR3s include the opening cysteine and the closing phenylalanine or tryptophan. A D gene is named only where the DNA matches it firmly. Size tells how often a clone was seen (once, few, many) or the class of an expanded clone, and some rows leave it out.

j_gene: TRBJ1-2
v_gene: TRBV6-1
abundance: once
d_gene: .
len: 14
CDR3aa: CASSETGGNYGYTF
CDR3nt: TGTGCCAGCAGTGAGACAGGAGGAAACTATGGCTACACCTTC

j_gene: TRBJ1-6
v_gene: TRBV2
abundance: .
d_gene: TRBD1
len: 13
CDR3aa: CASGQEYNSPLHF
CDR3nt: TGTGCCAGCGGACAGGAATATAATTCACCCCTCCACTTT

j_gene: TRBJ2-1
v_gene: TRBV7-9
abundance: .
d_gene: TRBD1
len: 15
CDR3aa: CASSTTRQGANEQFF
CDR3nt: TGTGCCAGCAGCACAACTCGCCAGGGGGCCAATGAGCAGTTCTTC

j_gene: TRBJ1-4
v_gene: TRBV4-2
abundance: .
d_gene: TRBD1
len: 17
CDR3aa: CASSQGTGGEINEKLFF
CDR3nt: TGTGCCAGCAGCCAAGGGACAGGGGGCGAGATCAATGAAAAACTGTTTTTT

j_gene: TRBJ2-7
v_gene: TRBV19
abundance: .
d_gene: .
len: 13
CDR3aa: CASSIGGQWEQYF
CDR3nt: TGTGCCAGTAGTATAGGCGGCCAGTGGGAGCAGTACTTC

j_gene: TRBJ2-7
v_gene: TRBV6-2/TRBV6-3
abundance: .
d_gene: TRBD1
len: 15
CDR3aa: CASSRTGGSSYEQYF
CDR3nt: TGTGCCAGCAGTCGAACAGGGGGAAGCTCCTACGAGCAGTACTTC

j_gene: TRBJ2-2
v_gene: TRBV12-5
abundance: .
d_gene: .
len: 14
CDR3aa: CASGLVYGTGELFF
CDR3nt: TGTGCTAGTGGCCTAGTTTATGGCACCGGGGAGCTGTTTTTT

j_gene: TRBJ2-7
v_gene: TRBV6-2/TRBV6-3
abundance: few
d_gene: .
len: 13
CDR3aa: CASSLAGGSEQYF
CDR3nt: TGTGCCAGCAGTTTAGCCGGGGGTAGCGAGCAGTACTTC

j_gene: TRBJ2-7
v_gene: TRBV6-2/TRBV6-3
abundance: few
d_gene: .
len: 18
CDR3aa: CASSYPLVTESNPYEQYF
CDR3nt: TGTGCCAGCAGTTACCCTCTCGTGACGGAGTCGAATCCCTACGAGCAGTACTTC

j_gene: TRBJ1-1
v_gene: TRBV3-1/TRBV3-2
abundance: few
d_gene: .
len: 14
CDR3aa: CASKSTGWNTEAFF
CDR3nt: TGTGCCAGCAAGTCAACAGGGTGGAACACTGAAGCTTTCTTT

j_gene: TRBJ2-6
v_gene: TRBV19
abundance: .
d_gene: TRBD2
len: 16
CDR3aa: CAAAGTSGVGANVLTF
CDR3nt: TGTGCCGCCGCCGGGACTAGCGGGGTTGGGGCCAACGTCCTGACTTTC

j_gene: TRBJ2-5
v_gene: TRBV19
abundance: .
d_gene: .
len: 15
CDR3aa: CASTKGVLAGETQYF
CDR3nt: TGTGCCAGTACCAAGGGAGTTCTGGCCGGAGAGACCCAGTACTTC

j_gene: TRBJ2-3
v_gene: TRBV11-2
abundance: .
d_gene: .
len: 13
CDR3aa: CASSLGHRDTQYF
CDR3nt: TGTGCCAGCAGCTTAGGACACAGAGATACGCAGTATTTT

j_gene: TRBJ2-3
v_gene: TRBV9
abundance: .
d_gene: TRBD2
len: 17
CDR3aa: CASSVQASGGSTDTQYF
CDR3nt: TGTGCCAGCAGCGTGCAAGCTAGCGGGGGTAGCACAGATACGCAGTATTTT

j_gene: TRBJ1-2
v_gene: TRBV14
abundance: once
d_gene: TRBD1
len: 17
CDR3aa: CASSQDLGTGGPYGYTF
CDR3nt: TGTGCCAGCAGCCAAGATCTCGGGACAGGGGGCCCCTATGGCTACACCTTC

j_gene: TRBJ2-3
v_gene: TRBV3-1/TRBV3-2
abundance: .
d_gene: .
len: 16
CDR3aa: CASSQGGRGSTDTQYF
CDR3nt: TGTGCCAGCAGCCAAGGAGGGCGGGGAAGCACAGATACGCAGTATTTT

j_gene: TRBJ2-7
v_gene: TRBV27
abundance: .
d_gene: .
len: 17
CDR3aa: CASSLSTGTYNSYEQYF
CDR3nt: TGTGCCAGCAGTTTATCTACCGGGACATATAATTCCTACGAGCAGTACTTC

j_gene: TRBJ2-3
v_gene: TRBV10-3
abundance: .
d_gene: TRBD2
len: 14
CDR3aa: CAINSLAGQDTQYF
CDR3nt: TGTGCCATCAACTCTCTAGCGGGGCAAGATACGCAGTATTTT

j_gene: TRBJ1-5
v_gene: TRBV19
abundance: .
d_gene: TRBD1
len: 16
CDR3aa: CASSIGSGQGFQPQHF
CDR3nt: TGTGCCAGTAGTATAGGGTCGGGACAGGGGTTCCAGCCCCAGCATTTT

j_gene: TRBJ1-2
v_gene: TRBV6-6
abundance: .
d_gene: TRBD1
len: 15
CDR3aa: CASSTLQGTNYGYTF
CDR3nt: TGTGCCAGCAGTACACTACAGGGGACTAACTATGGCTACACCTTC

j_gene: TRBJ2-7
v_gene: TRBV5-6
abundance: .
d_gene: .
len: 16
CDR3aa: CASSPLSGREIREQYF
CDR3nt: TGTGCCAGCAGTCCGCTTTCCGGACGGGAGATCAGAGAGCAGTACTTC

j_gene: TRBJ1-1
v_gene: TRBV23-1
abundance: .
d_gene: .
len: 14
CDR3aa: CASSQPGPNTEAFF
CDR3nt: TGCGCCAGCAGTCAACCAGGTCCGAACACTGAAGCTTTCTTT

j_gene: TRBJ1-4
v_gene: TRBV19
abundance: .
d_gene: TRBD1
len: 13
CDR3aa: CASSNQGGEKLFF
CDR3nt: TGTGCCAGTAGTAACCAGGGGGGTGAAAAACTGTTTTTT

j_gene: TRBJ1-3
v_gene: TRBV9
abundance: once
d_gene: .
len: 15
CDR3aa: CASSAGEGSGNTIYF
CDR3nt: TGTGCCAGCAGCGCAGGGGAAGGCTCTGGAAACACCATATATTTT

j_gene: TRBJ2-7
v_gene: TRBV7-2
abundance: few
d_gene: .
len: 15
CDR3aa: CASSATGHSSYEQYF
CDR3nt: TGTGCCAGCAGCGCCACAGGTCATAGCTCCTACGAGCAGTACTTC

j_gene: TRBJ2-2
v_gene: TRBV10-2
abundance: once
d_gene: .
len: 12
CDR3aa: CASSLFTGELFF
CDR3nt: TGCGCCAGCAGTCTATTCACCGGGGAGCTGTTTTTT

j_gene: TRBJ1-1
v_gene: TRBV9
abundance: .
d_gene: .
len: 13
CDR3aa: CASSQNQGTEAFF
CDR3nt: TGTGCCAGCAGCCAAAACCAGGGGACTGAAGCTTTCTTT

j_gene: TRBJ2-7
v_gene: TRBV7-2
abundance: .
d_gene: .
len: 13
CDR3aa: CASSFGGRYEQYF
CDR3nt: TGTGCCAGCAGCTTTGGGGGCCGGTACGAGCAGTACTTC

j_gene: TRBJ1-1
v_gene: TRBV10-1
abundance: .
d_gene: .
len: 13
CDR3aa: CASSSHRGTEAFF
CDR3nt: TGCGCCAGCTCGAGCCATCGGGGCACTGAAGCTTTCTTT

j_gene: TRBJ1-1
v_gene: TRBV7-9
abundance: .
d_gene: .
len: 15
CDR3aa: CASSLFSALNTEAFF
CDR3nt: TGTGCCAGCAGCTTATTTAGTGCTTTGAACACTGAAGCTTTCTTT

j_gene: TRBJ2-3
v_gene: TRBV19
abundance: few
d_gene: TRBD1
len: 14
CDR3aa: CASRRPDRVGTQYF
CDR3nt: TGTGCCAGTAGACGCCCCGACAGGGTTGGCACGCAGTATTTT

j_gene: TRBJ1-2
v_gene: TRBV12-3/TRBV12-4
abundance: .
d_gene: .
len: 13
CDR3aa: CASRRAGGGGYTF
CDR3nt: TGTGCCAGCAGGCGAGCGGGGGGAGGAGGCTACACCTTC

j_gene: TRBJ2-7
v_gene: TRBV6-5
abundance: .
d_gene: TRBD1
len: 14
CDR3aa: CASRRGPSGYEQYF
CDR3nt: TGTGCCAGCCGTAGGGGGCCCTCGGGTTACGAGCAGTACTTC

j_gene: TRBJ2-1
v_gene: TRBV11-2
abundance: .
d_gene: .
len: 16
CDR3aa: CASSLGASTVNNEQFF
CDR3nt: TGTGCCAGCAGCTTAGGGGCCTCGACAGTAAACAATGAGCAGTTCTTC

j_gene: TRBJ1-1
v_gene: TRBV6-5
abundance: .
d_gene: .
len: 13
CDR3aa: CASLTMMNTEAFF
CDR3nt: TGTGCCAGCCTAACTATGATGAACACTGAAGCTTTCTTT

j_gene: TRBJ2-1
v_gene: TRBV2
abundance: .
d_gene: .
len: 14
CDR3aa: CASSQRTIYNEQFF
CDR3nt: TGTGCCAGCAGTCAAAGGACTATCTACAATGAGCAGTTCTTC

j_gene: TRBJ1-2
v_gene: TRBV5-1
abundance: .
d_gene: .
len: 15
CDR3aa: CASSLAGGFNEGYTF
CDR3nt: TGCGCCAGCAGCTTGGCCGGGGGATTTAACGAGGGCTACACCTTC

j_gene: TRBJ2-7
v_gene: TRBV9
abundance: few
d_gene: TRBD1
len: 15
CDR3aa: CASSTGTGGPYEQYF
CDR3nt: TGTGCCAGCAGCACTGGGACAGGGGGCCCATACGAGCAGTACTTC

j_gene: TRBJ1-2
v_gene: TRBV29-1
abundance: once
d_gene: .
len: 15
CDR3aa: CSVAGEGYSNYGYTF
CDR3nt: TGCAGCGTTGCTGGTGAGGGTTATTCGAACTATGGCTACACCTTC

j_gene: TRBJ1-1
v_gene: TRBV9
abundance: .
d_gene: .
len: 16
CDR3aa: CASSVCRAAGDTEAFF
CDR3nt: TGTGCCAGCAGCGTATGTAGGGCTGCAGGGGACACTGAAGCTTTCTTT

j_gene: TRBJ2-1
v_gene: TRBV4-3
abundance: .
d_gene: TRBD2
len: 19
CDR3aa: CASSQDYFSGTTLTNEQFF
CDR3nt: TGCGCCAGCAGCCAAGATTATTTTAGCGGGACTACCCTGACCAATGAGCAGTTCTTC

j_gene: TRBJ2-2
v_gene: TRBV28
abundance: .
d_gene: .
len: 15
CDR3aa: CASSLGGANTGELFF
CDR3nt: TGTGCCAGTAGTTTAGGCGGGGCGAACACCGGGGAGCTGTTTTTT

j_gene: TRBJ1-4
v_gene: TRBV30
abundance: once
d_gene: .
len: 18
CDR3aa: CAWSEITARGDSNEKLFF
CDR3nt: TGTGCCTGGAGTGAAATAACAGCACGGGGGGACTCTAATGAAAAACTGTTTTTT

j_gene: TRBJ1-5
v_gene: TRBV2
abundance: .
d_gene: .
len: 14
CDR3aa: CASAAANPNQPQHF
CDR3nt: TGTGCCAGCGCGGCCGCGAACCCCAATCAGCCCCAGCATTTT

j_gene: TRBJ2-7
v_gene: TRBV18
abundance: .
d_gene: .
len: 14
CDR3aa: CASSPPRAPYEQYF
CDR3nt: TGTGCCAGCTCCCCACCGCGGGCCCCCTACGAGCAGTACTTC

j_gene: TRBJ1-1
v_gene: TRBV7-6
abundance: .
d_gene: .
len: 15
CDR3aa: CASSLGPGVNTEAFF
CDR3nt: TGTGCCAGCAGCTTAGGCCCAGGGGTTAACACTGAAGCTTTCTTT

j_gene: TRBJ2-5
v_gene: TRBV7-8
abundance: .
d_gene: .
len: 15
CDR3aa: CASSSSRDLRETQYF
CDR3nt: TGTGCCAGCAGCAGTAGTCGGGACTTGCGAGAGACCCAGTACTTC

j_gene: TRBJ1-5
v_gene: TRBV11-2
abundance: .
d_gene: .
len: 14
CDR3aa: CASSFAVGNQPQHF
CDR3nt: TGTGCCAGCAGCTTCGCAGTGGGCAATCAGCCCCAGCATTTT

j_gene: TRBJ1-5
v_gene: TRBV28
abundance: .
d_gene: .
len: 15
CDR3aa: CASSLAGVGNQPQHF
CDR3nt: TGTGCCAGCAGTTTGGCAGGTGTAGGAAATCAGCCCCAGCATTTT

j_gene: TRBJ2-5
v_gene: TRBV3-1/TRBV3-2
abundance: .
d_gene: .
len: 14
CDR3aa: CASSPTTIKETQYF
CDR3nt: TGTGCCAGCAGCCCCACCACAATTAAAGAGACCCAGTACTTC

j_gene: TRBJ2-7
v_gene: TRBV7-8
abundance: .
d_gene: TRBD1
len: 14
CDR3aa: CASSQDRGRAKQYF
CDR3nt: TGTGCCAGCAGCCAGGACAGGGGCAGGGCAAAGCAGTACTTC